This T cell receptor (beta chain) was obtained from a study of CD8 T cells in ankylosing spondylitis. This clonotype appeared a few times. Its antigen is still unknown. TCRdb re-analysed the 5' RACE reads in MiXCR, keeping a single row per CDR3 protein. The sample records roughly 240,000 distinct CDR3 sequences, 32% being singletons. Study findings and constraints: Matched synovial fluid from ankylosing spondylitis patients was reported to be enriched for disease-linked clones. What seemed typical of ankylosing spondylitis blood was a TCR beta motif built from several highly homologous variants.

CDR1 SQVTM and CDR2 ANQGSEA come from the germline V gene. This CDR3 contains 12 residues. Trimming shortened V by 7 bases and J by 6 bases, and 14 bases separated the two germline ends. The gene calls are TRBV29-1 and TRBJ2-3; tentatively, D is TRBD1 or TRBD2 (5 bases each). The sample comprised blood, either unsorted or a sorted T cell fraction (not recorded which). This TCR was recovered from a male donor with ankylosing spondylitis or in good health (not recorded which). DNA for the CDR3: TGCAGCGCCGGGACGTTCGGGGATACGCAGTATTTT. Protein: CSAGTFGDTQYF.